A selection of T cell receptor beta chains follows, all from one sample in a study of T-cell memory formation after mild COVID-19. TCRdb ran MiXCR on the 5' RACE reads and lists one entry per CDR3 protein. Among around 320,000 distinct CDR3 sequences listed, about 13% were seen once. The sequencing input was PBMCs or a T cell subset sorted from them (not recorded which). These receptor sequences come from a man between 18 and 29 years old who had mild COVID-19 (a few samples of this study predate the infection). Cell type and time point are not known. CDR3s include the opening cysteine and the closing phenylalanine or tryptophan. A D gene is named only where the DNA matches it firmly. Clone size appears in some rows only: once, few, many, or a class for an expanded clone.

D gene	clone size	V gene	J gene	CDR3 protein	CDR3 DNA
.	few	TRBV5-1	TRBJ1-2	CASSAGERPTKHGYTF	TGCGCCAGCAGCGCTGGAGAGCGGCCGACTAAACATGGCTACACCTTC
.	few	TRBV20-1	TRBJ2-1	CSARILGEQFF	TGCAGTGCTAGAATACTTGGTGAGCAGTTCTTC
.	.	TRBV12-3/TRBV12-4	TRBJ1-1	CASRATTVNTEAFF	TGTGCCAGCAGGGCGACAACCGTGAACACTGAAGCTTTCTTT
.	few	TRBV6-2/TRBV6-3	TRBJ1-2	CASSYGSRGLPNYGYTF	TGTGCCAGCAGTTACGGGTCGCGGGGTCTTCCTAACTATGGCTACACCTTC
.	.	TRBV7-9	TRBJ1-2	CASSSSGTDPYGYTF	TGTGCCAGCAGCTCCTCCGGGACCGATCCCTATGGCTACACCTTC
.	few	TRBV2	TRBJ2-1	CASRGGGPLNEQFF	TGTGCCAGCAGAGGCGGGGGCCCCCTCAATGAGCAGTTCTTC
TRBD1	few	TRBV12-3/TRBV12-4	TRBJ2-1	CASSLDRGSHNEQFF	TGTGCCAGCAGTTTAGACAGGGGATCCCACAATGAGCAGTTCTTC
TRBD1	.	TRBV6-6	TRBJ2-7	CASSAPTGDSYEQYF	TGTGCCAGCAGTGCCCCGACAGGGGACTCCTACGAGCAGTACTTC
TRBD2	.	TRBV4-3	TRBJ2-1	CASSLRGGSYNEQFF	TGCGCCAGCAGCCTGCGGGGGGGATCCTACAATGAGCAGTTCTTC
TRBD2	many	TRBV3-1	TRBJ2-1	CASSHVLAPYNEQFF	TGTGCCAGCAGCCATGTACTAGCGCCCTACAATGAGCAGTTCTTC
TRBD2	few	TRBV10-3	TRBJ2-5	CAISRLAGGPETQYF	TGTGCCATCAGTCGACTAGCGGGGGGGCCAGAGACCCAGTACTTC
TRBD2	few	TRBV5-1	TRBJ2-7	CASSPSGGVLEQYF	TGCGCCAGCAGTCCCAGCGGGGGGGTTCTCGAGCAGTACTTC
.	once	TRBV6-2/TRBV6-3	TRBJ1-2	CASSLQDPTFNYGYTF	TGTGCCAGCAGTTTACAGGACCCCACGTTTAACTATGGCTACACCTTC
TRBD2	.	TRBV4-2	TRBJ2-5	CASSQELAGKTQYF	TGTGCCAGCAGCCAAGAATTAGCGGGGAAGACCCAGTACTTC
.	.	TRBV7-7	TRBJ2-3	CASSLKGSGTDTQYF	TGTGCTAGCAGCTTAAAGGGGTCTGGCACAGATACGCAGTATTTT
TRBD1	.	TRBV5-1	TRBJ1-1	CASSRDSTAEAFF	TGCGCCAGCAGCCGGGACAGTACGGCTGAAGCTTTCTTT
TRBD2	.	TRBV5-1	TRBJ2-5	CASSLAASGGSQETQYF	TGCGCCAGCAGCTTGGCGGCTAGCGGGGGATCTCAAGAGACCCAGTACTTC
.	many	TRBV7-9	TRBJ2-1	CASSPPDRGNEQFF	TGTGCCAGCAGCCCCCCAGATCGGGGGAATGAGCAGTTCTTC
TRBD1	.	TRBV20-1	TRBJ2-3	CGGQGSGQGEDTQYF	TGCGGGGGACAGGGTTCGGGACAGGGGGAAGATACGCAGTATTTT
.	.	TRBV5-1	TRBJ2-1	CASSSGIDAIYYNEQFF	TGCGCCAGCAGCTCCGGCATTGACGCGATATACTACAATGAGCAGTTCTTC
TRBD2	.	TRBV7-9	TRBJ2-5	CASSPGLAGRETQYF	TGTGCCAGCAGCCCGGGACTAGCGGGGAGGGAGACCCAGTACTTC
.	.	TRBV5-1	TRBJ2-4	CASSFEGRNIQYF	TGCGCCAGCAGCTTTGAGGGACGAAACATTCAGTACTTC
.	few	TRBV4-1	TRBJ2-7	CASSQAKDSYEQYF	TGCGCCAGCAGCCAAGCGAAGGATTCCTACGAGCAGTACTTC
.	.	TRBV6-2/TRBV6-3	TRBJ2-1	CASSYGYEQFF	TGTGCCAGCAGTTACGGGTATGAGCAGTTCTTC
.	many	TRBV6-5	TRBJ1-1	CASSGPGNTEAFF	TGTGCCAGCAGCGGACCGGGAAACACTGAAGCTTTCTTT
.	many	TRBV29-1	TRBJ2-2	CSAKGGYTGELFF	TGCAGCGCAAAAGGTGGATACACCGGGGAGCTGTTTTTT
TRBD2	.	TRBV7-2	TRBJ2-1	CASSPFSGDLVEQFF	TGTGCCAGCAGCCCATTTAGCGGGGATTTGGTAGAGCAGTTCTTC
TRBD1	.	TRBV7-2	TRBJ1-1	CASSPQGEAFF	TGTGCCAGCAGCCCACAGGGGGAAGCTTTCTTT
TRBD1	.	TRBV12-3/TRBV12-4	TRBJ1-1	CASSLDRVMAFF	TGTGCCAGCAGTTTGGACAGGGTGATGGCTTTCTTT
TRBD2	many	TRBV7-9	TRBJ2-5	CASSSGLAGAQETQYF	TGTGCCAGCAGCTCCGGACTAGCGGGGGCCCAAGAGACCCAGTACTTC
TRBD2	many	TRBV20-1	TRBJ2-4	CSAASLAGGSGTKNIQYF	TGCAGTGCGGCATCTCTAGCGGGGGGAAGTGGGACCAAAAACATTCAGTACTTC
TRBD1	.	TRBV18	TRBJ2-7	CASSPNRGAYEQYF	TGTGCCAGCTCACCTAACAGGGGGGCCTACGAGCAGTACTTC
.	few	TRBV5-1	TRBJ1-2	CASSPTDTLYGYTF	TGCGCCAGCAGCCCGACCGACACCCTCTATGGCTACACCTTC
.	.	TRBV28	TRBJ2-1	CASSSMTGGPSGEQFF	TGTGCCAGCAGTTCCATGACTGGAGGGCCGTCGGGGGAGCAGTTCTTC
.	few	TRBV4-2	TRBJ2-7	CASSQAGDGYEQYF	TGTGCCAGCAGCCAAGCCGGGGATGGATACGAGCAGTACTTC
.	many	TRBV9	TRBJ2-1	CASSPGEGALYNEQFF	TGTGCCAGCAGCCCGGGGGAGGGGGCTCTCTACAATGAGCAGTTCTTC
.	.	TRBV7-2	TRBJ2-5	CASSLLSGQETQYF	TGTGCCAGCAGCTTGCTCAGTGGTCAAGAGACCCAGTACTTC
TRBD1	few	TRBV2	TRBJ2-5	CASRASTGGTETQYF	TGTGCCAGCAGAGCTTCTACAGGGGGCACAGAGACCCAGTACTTC
.	.	TRBV12-3/TRBV12-4	TRBJ2-1	CASGGRNEQFF	TGTGCCAGCGGGGGCCGCAATGAGCAGTTCTTC
TRBD2	.	TRBV20-1	TRBJ2-3	CSARTPGLAGGPDTQYF	TGCAGTGCTAGAACCCCGGGACTAGCGGGGGGGCCAGATACGCAGTATTTT
.	few	TRBV5-1	TRBJ2-3	CASSWGLGASTDTQYF	TGCGCCAGCAGCTGGGGACTCGGGGCTAGCACAGATACGCAGTATTTT
.	.	TRBV27	TRBJ2-6	CASSLTLRSGANVLTF	TGTGCCAGCAGTTTAACCCTCAGATCTGGGGCCAACGTCCTGACTTTC
.	many	TRBV5-1	TRBJ2-5	CASSLGVPETQYF	TGCGCCAGCAGCTTGGGTGTCCCGGAGACCCAGTACTTC
TRBD1	few	TRBV12-3/TRBV12-4	TRBJ2-5	CASSPNLGTGHTSQETQYF	TGTGCCAGCAGTCCCAACCTGGGGACAGGGCACACCTCCCAAGAGACCCAGTACTTC
.	.	TRBV7-2	TRBJ1-4	CASSLDPSNEKLFF	TGTGCCAGCAGCTTAGACCCCTCTAATGAAAAACTGTTTTTT
.	many	TRBV9	TRBJ2-7	CASSVGAGEQYF	TGTGCCAGCAGCGTAGGGGCAGGGGAGCAGTACTTC
.	.	TRBV5-1	TRBJ2-7	CASSWGGGRMSYEQYF	TGCGCCAGCAGCTGGGGAGGGGGGCGCATGTCCTACGAGCAGTACTTC
TRBD1	.	TRBV5-1	TRBJ1-6	CASSWTGTENSPLHF	TGCGCCAGCAGCTGGACCGGGACAGAAAATTCACCCCTCCACTTT
TRBD1	.	TRBV5-1	TRBJ1-2	CASSVGPPGQGFGYTF	TGCGCCAGCAGCGTGGGACCCCCGGGACAGGGGTTTGGCTACACCTTC
.	.	TRBV7-8	TRBJ2-5	CASSFGIQETQYF	TGTGCCAGCAGCTTCGGAATCCAAGAGACCCAGTACTTC
TRBD1	few	TRBV5-1	TRBJ1-2	CASSLQGGDGYTF	TGCGCCAGCAGCTTGCAGGGGGGAGATGGCTACACCTTC
.	.	TRBV7-2	TRBJ1-3	CASSLDQPGSGNTIYF	TGTGCCAGCAGCTTGGATCAGCCAGGCTCTGGAAACACCATATATTTT
.	few	TRBV7-2	TRBJ2-7	CASSPPRAWEQYF	TGTGCCAGCAGCCCACCCAGGGCCTGGGAGCAGTACTTC
.	.	TRBV7-2	TRBJ1-6	CASSLGGPPLHF	TGTGCCAGCAGCTTGGGCGGGCCCCCCCTCCACTTT